The 21 T cell receptor beta chains below come from one sample, sequenced in a study of regulatory T cells in long-lasting Graves disease (TCRdb year 2021). The time point label here, explained by the study, means: persistent/refractory GD, antithyroid drugs over 5 years with positive TRAb. For both TCR sequencing and RNA sequencing, RNA was extracted from PBMCs using TRIzol. Libraries were constructed by multiplex PCR. Sequencer: Illumina HiSeq 4000. To build TCR beta libraries, CDR3 regions were amplified by Arm-PCR using iRepertoire HTBI primers. TCRdb's own reprocessing of the public reads used fastp at Q25 and MiXCR and kept productive beta chains. When rows share a CDR3 protein, they turn into one entry using the most common DNA and genes. A total of approximately 400,000 distinct CDR3 sequences appear in this sample, under 25% of them only once. Clones ranked in the top ten supply around 21% of the sample.

The starting material was peripheral blood mononuclear cells (PBMCs), obtained when the disease was refractory, from a patient treated with antithyroid drugs. Receptors originate from a female donor with Graves disease.

This clonotype was detected ten times or more. The V and J genes are TRBV7-8 and TRBJ1-5; no definite D call. The CDR3 length is 15 residues. Looked up from germline, CDR1 is SGHVS and CDR2 is FQNEAQ. Trimming took off 1 base at V and 8 bases at J, with 15 bases between the two ends. As DNA, the CDR3 is TGTGCCAGCAGCTTAGACGACAACTACGGGGAGCCCCAGCATTTT. It specifies CASSLDDNYGEPQHF.

Of note for this clonotype: A read error may account for a junction end that differs from germline. The chain employs TRBV20-1 and TRBJ2-5; TRBD1 might be the D (6 bases). The V gene's germline CDR1 is DFQATT and CDR2 SNEGSKA (reference sequence). The CDR3 runs to 11 residues. The CDR3 sequence is CSVRGQETRYF. The CDR3 DNA reads TGCAGTGTCCGGGGACAAGAGACCCGGTACTTC.

The V call is TRBV29-1, the J call TRBJ1-5; perhaps TRBD1 as D (5 bases). Germline assignment: CDR1 SQVTM and CDR2 ANQGSEA. The CDR3 is 13 amino acids. V lost 5 bases to trimming and J lost 5 bases, with 13 bases between them. The CDR3 region has the DNA TGCAGCGTTAGGTTCAGGGCGGATCAGCCCCAGCATTTT. The encoded protein is CSVRFRADQPQHF.

J is TRBJ1-2 and V is TRBV12-3 or TRBV12-4; tentatively, D is TRBD1 (5 bases). V was trimmed by 7 bases and J by 4 bases, leaving 13 bases between them. This CDR3 has 13 residues. CDR3 protein: CASTPWGGYGYTF. The CDR3 region has the DNA TGTGCCAGCACCCCGTGGGGGGGCTATGGCTACACCTTC.

This sequence joins TRBV4-3 and TRBJ2-7, with 12 bases fitting TRBD2. Germline CDR1 and CDR2: LGHNA and YSLEER. The CDR3 runs 16 residues. V was clipped by 3 bases and J by 3 bases; unmatched bases: 6. This chain's CDR3 is CASSQKLAGGNYEQYF. The CDR3 DNA follows: TGCGCCAGCAGCCAGAAGCTAGCGGGAGGGAACTACGAGCAGTACTTC.

This clonotype has more than one count but fewer than ten. This chain links TRBV20-1 with TRBJ2-7; the D call may be TRBD1 or TRBD2 (6 bases each). The CDR3 is made up of 13 amino acids. CDR1 is DFQATT, CDR2 SNEGSKA, per germline (reference sequence). The germline V and J ends were trimmed by 7 bases and 7 bases, with 20 bases remaining between them. CDR3 sequence: CSETTPEGGEQYF. CDR3 sequence (DNA): TGCAGTGAAACGACGCCGGAGGGGGGTGAGCAGTACTTC.

V and J are TRBV7-8 and TRBJ2-7; the D is unclear. CDR1 SGHVS and CDR2 FQNEAQ come from the germline V gene. V was pared by 2 bases and J by 3 bases, with 8 bases between. CDR3 length: 13 amino acids. CDR3 bases: TGTGCCAGCAGCTTAATGGTCCACTACGAGCAGTACTTC. Translating it yields CASSLMVHYEQYF. The variable domain in full, with the rest retrieved from reference TRBV7-8 and TRBJ2-7, is GAGVSQSPRYKVAKRGQDVALRCDPISGHVSLFWYQQALGQGPEFLTYFQNEAQLDKSGLPSDRFFAERPEGSVSTLKIQRTQQEDSAVYLCASSLMVHYEQYFGPGTRLTVT.

At least ten counts were recorded for this clonotype. This chain uses TRBV7-2 with TRBJ2-5; a weak D match, TRBD1 (5 bases). The V end was cut by 5 bases, the J end by 5 bases, with 15 bases between. Germline CDR1 is SGHTA and CDR2 is FQGNSA. The CDR3 covers 14 residues. CDR3 amino acids: CASSPRAVVETQYF. The CDR3 nucleotides are TGTGCCAGCAGCCCCAGGGCGGTGGTGGAGACCCAGTACTTC. The full variable domain, its missing parts supplied by reference TRBV7-2 and TRBJ2-5, is GAGVSQSPSNKVTEKGKDVELRCDPISGHTALYWYRQSLGQGLEFLIYFQGNSAPDKSGLPSDRFSAERTGGSVSTLTIQRTQQEDSAVYLCASSPRAVVETQYFGPGTRLLVL.

This chain links TRBV29-1 with TRBJ2-2; D perhaps matches TRBD1 (5 bases). The CDR3 extends over 14 amino acids. Looked up from germline, CDR1 is SQVTM and CDR2 is ANQGSEA. V was pared by 4 bases and J by 4 bases, with 13 bases between. The CDR3 reads CSVVQGTGTGELFF. CDR3 nucleotides: TGCAGCGTTGTGCAGGGAACGGGCACCGGGGAGCTGTTTTTT.

This clonotype was counted ten times or more. The chain joins TRBV6-1 to TRBJ2-7, with D perhaps TRBD2 (6 bases). With 2 bases removed from V and 7 bases from J, the gap between germline ends came to 12 bases. This CDR3 comprises 13 residues. Germline V gives CDR1 MNHNS, CDR2 SASEGT. The CDR3 DNA sequence: TGTGCCAGCAGTGAATGGCGGGGCGGGGAGCAGTACTTC. It codes for CASSEWRGGEQYF.

J is TRBJ1-4 and V is TRBV14; no definite D call. In germline, CDR1 is SGHDN, CDR2 FVKESK. V lost 1 base and J lost 6, with 12 bases in between. The CDR3 runs to 15 residues. CDR3 amino acids: CASSQVNPGYEKLFF. The CDR3, as DNA: TGTGCCAGCAGCCAAGTTAACCCTGGATATGAAAAACTGTTTTTT.

The sample holds a few counts of this clonotype. CDR3 coding DNA: TGTGCCATCAGTGATCCAGCGGGACCGTACGAGCAGTACTTC. Translating gives CAISDPAGPYEQYF. The chain is built from TRBV10-3 and TRBJ2-7; 7 nucleotides align to TRBD2. V lost 3 bases and J lost 4; bases outside the gene matches: 6. The germline V gene encodes CDR1 ENHRY and CDR2 SYGVKD. The CDR3 loop spans 14 amino acids.

This clonotype was seen repeatedly, ten times or more. This chain links TRBV10-2 with TRBJ2-5, with 7 bases that match TRBD1. Germline V gives CDR1 WSHSY, CDR2 SAAADI. The CDR3 spans 15 residues. V shed 3 bases, J shed 4 bases, and the junction held 8 bases outside the gene matches. CDR3 nucleotides: TGCGCCAGCAGTGATCTAACAGGGGTAGGAGAGACCCAGTACTTC. Protein product: CASSDLTGVGETQYF.

Notes on this clonotype: This may be a read error: a much more frequent sequence differs by one nucleotide. The chain is built from TRBV11-3 and TRBJ2-7, with 11 bases lining up with TRBD2. Germline lookup yields CDR1 SGHNT and CDR2 YENEEA. Losses at the gene ends were 5 bases for V and 2 bases for J; bases not matched to a gene: 14. CDR3 size: 18 residues. CDR3 protein: CASSARDELAGDPYEQYF. The CDR3 DNA reads TGTGCCAGCAGCGCAAGAGACGAACTAGCGGGAGACCCCTACGAGCAGTACTTC. The full variable domain, rest sourced from reference TRBV11-3 and TRBJ2-7, is EAGVVQSPRYKIIEKKQPVAFWCNPISGHNTLYWYLQNLGQGPELLIRYENEEAVDDSQLPKDRFSAERLKGVDSTLKIQPAELGDSAVYLCASSARDELAGDPYEQYFGPGTRLTVT.

As regards this clonotype: One base away lies a much larger clone, so this may be a sequencing read error. This chain links TRBV5-1 with TRBJ2-7, with TRBD1 matching over 7 bases. V shed 4 bases and J 5 bases; nucleotides not matched to a gene: 9. The germline V gene has CDR1 SGHRS and CDR2 YFSETQ. This CDR3 spans 14 amino acids. The CDR3, as DNA: TGCGCCAGCAGCATCCCGGACAGGCTCCACGAGCAGTACTTC. Amino acids: CASSIPDRLHEQYF.

V usage is TRBV6-1 and J usage is TRBJ2-2; TRBD1 aligns across 7 bases. Germline loops: CDR1 MNHNS, CDR2 SASEGT. The CDR3 runs 16 residues. With 6 bases clipped from V and 5 bases from J, the junction kept 12 bases outside the gene matches. The CDR3 coding sequence is TGTGCCAGCAGCCAAACGGGGACAGCTAAAACCGGGGAGCTGTTTTTT. As protein: CASSQTGTAKTGELFF.

This clonotype occurred many times. The V and J genes are TRBV11-2 and TRBJ2-7; the D is unclear. The germline V and J ends were trimmed by 3 bases and 4 bases, with 13 bases remaining between them. Germline lookup yields CDR1 SGHAT and CDR2 FQNNGV. The CDR3 consists of 14 residues. The CDR3 here is CASSFEAFGYEQYF. The CDR3 DNA reads as TGTGCCAGCAGCTTTGAGGCCTTCGGGTACGAGCAGTACTTC.

This clonotype was found a few times. The V gene is TRBV7-2, the J gene TRBJ2-2, with TRBD2 matching 9 bases. Germline CDR1 is SGHTA and CDR2 is FQGNSA. CDR3 length equals 14 residues. After removal of 6 bases from V and 5 bases from J, the junction contained 4 bases not matched to a gene. CDR3 amino acids: CASRQAGGTGELFF. For the CDR3, the DNA is TGTGCCAGCAGGCAAGCGGGAGGAACCGGGGAGCTGTTTTTT.

This clonotype appeared a single time. This chain connects TRBV6-2 or TRBV6-3 to TRBJ1-2, with 7 nucleotides matching TRBD1. CDR3 length: 15 amino acids. Unmatched junction bases numbered 11, after V lost 5 bases and J lost 5 bases. From germline, CDR1 is MNHEY and CDR2 SVGEGT. The CDR3 DNA sequence: TGTGCCAGCAGTGAAGAGGAAGGGGGCTGGTATGGCTACACCTTC. Its translation is CASSEEEGGWYGYTF.

This chain uses TRBV4-1 with TRBJ2-7; 8 bases agree with TRBD2. The V and J ends lost 1 base and 3 bases, in that order; junction bases with no gene match: 11. CDR1 MGHRA and CDR2 YSYEKL come from the germline V gene. This CDR3 spans 17 amino acids. The CDR3 region is CASSQGGGASGYYEQYF. CDR3 in DNA: TGCGCCAGCAGCCAAGGAGGGGGGGCTAGCGGGTACTACGAGCAGTACTTC.

The V gene is TRBV19, the J gene TRBJ2-5, with TRBD2 matching over 15 bases. Losses at the gene ends were 4 bases for V and 5 bases for J; bases not matched to a gene: 8. The CDR3 consists of 17 residues. From germline, CDR1 is LNHDA and CDR2 SQIVND (reference sequence). The CDR3: CASSKGGLAGGLETQYF. The CDR3 DNA reads TGTGCCAGTAGTAAGGGGGGACTAGCGGGAGGTTTGGAGACCCAGTACTTC.